This entry lists 12 T cell receptor beta chains sequenced from one sample in a study of cytotoxic CD8 clonotypes in ibrutinib-treated CLL. The table came from immunoSEQ multiplex PCR; TCRdb's copy has only in-frame clones and leaves some out. The sample lists 250,000 to 350,000 clones, roughly 76% occurring once. Sample: PBMCs, taken at disease progression, from a patient treated with ibrutinib. The receptor source for this set is a human donor with chronic lymphocytic leukemia.

This chain links TRBV29-1 with TRBJ2-2, with 7 bases fitting TRBD2. The J segment lost 0 bases and the V segment lost 6 bases, leaving 13 bases of the junction unmatched. Germline V lookup: CDR1 SQVTM, CDR2 ANQGSEA. This CDR3 has 17 amino acids. CDR3 residues: CSVLRAAGESNTGELFF. For the CDR3, the DNA is TGCAGCGTCCTGAGGGCCGCGGGAGAGTCGAACACCGGGGAGCTGTTTTTT.

V gene TRBV14 combines with J gene TRBJ2-7, with TRBD2 matching 10 bases. CDR1 is SGHDN, CDR2 FVKESK, per germline. This CDR3 is 15 amino acids long. J was trimmed by 3 bases and V by 1 base; bases with no gene match: 3. In DNA form, the CDR3 reads TGTGCCAGCAGCCAAGGCGGGACTAGCGTCTACGAGCAGTACTTC. Translated, it gives CASSQGGTSVYEQYF.

V gene TRBV7-2 combines with J gene TRBJ2-1, with 7 bases lining up with TRBD1. From germline, CDR1 is SGHTA and CDR2 FQGNSA. Unmatched junction bases numbered 6, after V lost 1 base and J lost 6 bases. The CDR3 is 15 amino acids. DNA of the CDR3: TGTGCCAGCAGCTTAGGGGGGACAGTAGCCAATGAGCAGTTCTTC. It codes for CASSLGGTVANEQFF.

V is TRBV6-6 and J is TRBJ1-5; tentative D call: TRBD1 (6 bases). This CDR3 has 14 amino acids. Deletions cut 4 bases from V and 1 base from J, with 8 bases between. From germline, CDR1 is MNHNY and CDR2 SVGAGI (reference sequence). CDR3 in amino acids: CASSFGQSNQPQHF. The CDR3 region has the DNA TGTGCCAGCAGTTTCGGACAGAGCAATCAGCCCCAGCATTTT.

V is TRBV6-5 and J is TRBJ1-5; 7 nucleotides match TRBD1. This CDR3 spans 13 amino acids. In germline, CDR1 is MNHEY, CDR2 SVGAGI. V lost 5 bases to trimming and J lost 7 bases; unmatched junction nucleotides: 5. The CDR3 DNA is TGTGCCAGCAGTAACAGGGGCGGGCAGCCCCAGCATTTT. It is translated as CASSNRGGQPQHF.

The chain combines TRBV18 with TRBJ2-1; D perhaps matches TRBD2 (6 bases). The length of the CDR3 is 17 residues. With 6 bases removed from V and 7 bases from J, the gap between germline ends came to 25 bases. The V gene's germline CDR1 is KGHSH and CDR2 LQKENI. CDR3 sequence reads: CASSLGRRAANGNEQFF. The CDR3 nucleotides read TGTGCCAGCTCCCTCGGGCGGAGGGCCGCCAACGGGAATGAGCAGTTCTTC.

The rearrangement uses TRBV5-6 and TRBJ1-1; 7 bases fit TRBD1. The V segment lost 0 bases and the J segment 1 base; nucleotides outside the gene matches: 12. This CDR3 has 18 residues. CDR1 and CDR2 from the germline V gene are SGHDT and YYEEEE. The CDR3 coding sequence is TGTGCCAGCAGCTTGGTTGGTAGGGGGCGCGGGCCGAACACTGAAGCTTTCTTT. Protein sequence: CASSLVGRGRGPNTEAFF.

There are a few counts of this clone. The chain combines TRBV29-1 with TRBJ2-3; 9 bases are a match to TRBD2. The CDR3 totals 13 residues. With 7 bases clipped from V and 2 bases from J, the junction kept 4 bases outside the gene matches. Germline lookup yields CDR1 SQVTM and CDR2 ANQGSEA. Here the CDR3 DNA reads TGCAGCGGAAGCGGGAGGTCCACAGATACGCAGTATTTT. Its protein product is CSGSGRSTDTQYF.

V is TRBV9 and J is TRBJ2-5, with D possibly being TRBD1 (6 bases). The CDR3 is 15 residues long. V lost 4 bases to trimming and J lost 4 bases, with 17 bases between them. The germline CDR1 and CDR2 sequences are SGDLS and YYNGEE. The CDR3 sequence: CASSSRGRDRETQYF. CDR3 in DNA: TGTGCCAGCAGCTCCAGGGGCCGGGACCGAGAGACCCAGTACTTC.

The chain is built from TRBV19 and TRBJ1-6; D not resolved. V lost 5 bases and J lost 0, with 11 bases in between. CDR1 and CDR2 from the germline V gene are LNHDA and SQIVND (reference sequence). The CDR3 is made up of 16 amino acids. CDR3 protein: CASSPVFSSYNSPLHF. The CDR3 bases are TGTGCCAGTAGTCCGGTGTTCAGCTCCTATAATTCACCCCTCCACTTT. Drawing the rest from reference TRBV19 and TRBJ1-6, the complete variable domain is DGGITQSPKYLFRKEGQNVTLSCEQNLNHDAMYWYRQDPGQGLRLIYYSQIVNDFQKGDIAEGYSVSREKKESFPLTVTSAQKNPTAFYLCASSPVFSSYNSPLHFGNGTRLTVT.

V gene TRBV5-4 combines with J gene TRBJ2-5; TRBD1 or TRBD2 may be the D gene (5 bases each). The germline CDR1 and CDR2 sequences are SGHNT and YYREEE (reference sequence). This CDR3 contains 15 residues. V was clipped by 4 bases and J by 5 bases, with 18 bases between them. The CDR3 DNA is TGTGCCAGCAGCCGCCGGGACGACATTTGGGAGACCCAGTACTTC. Translation: CASSRRDDIWETQYF.

The chain employs TRBV6-1 and TRBJ1-2, with D unresolved. Between the trimmed V and J ends, which lost 7 bases and 0 bases, there was a span of 6 bases. Germline values: CDR1 MNHNS, CDR2 SASEGT. This CDR3 has 12 amino acids. The CDR3 reads CASTPANYGYTF. CDR3 bases: TGTGCCAGCACCCCAGCTAACTATGGCTACACCTTC.